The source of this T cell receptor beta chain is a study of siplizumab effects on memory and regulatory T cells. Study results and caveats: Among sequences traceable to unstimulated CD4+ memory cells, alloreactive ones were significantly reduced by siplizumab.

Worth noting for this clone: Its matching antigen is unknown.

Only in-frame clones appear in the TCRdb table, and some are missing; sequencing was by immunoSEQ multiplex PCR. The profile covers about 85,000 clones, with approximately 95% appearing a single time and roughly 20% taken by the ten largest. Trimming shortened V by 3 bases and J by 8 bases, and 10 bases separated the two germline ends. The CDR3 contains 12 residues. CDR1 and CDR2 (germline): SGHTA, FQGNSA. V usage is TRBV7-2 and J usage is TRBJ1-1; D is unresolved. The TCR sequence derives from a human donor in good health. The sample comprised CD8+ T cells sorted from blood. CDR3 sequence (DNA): TGTGCCAGCAGCTTCACGGGTCCCGAAGCTTTCTTT. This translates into CASSFTGPEAFF.